This T cell receptor (beta chain) is from a study of blood T cell repertoires in COVID-19. Study-wide background: Acute and convalescent COVID-19 specimens originated in the United States, Italy and Spain.

The participants were between about 18 and 90 years old and came from 24 US areas. Before they entered the study, exposed participants had met a COVID-19 case within 2 weeks. Original analysis: The authors estimated nucleated cell counts from reference gene primer amplification. Repertoires were generated with immunoSEQ multiplex PCR, while TCRdb's copy carries only in-frame clones and drops some. V and J calls and clone size are copied from that table; D and trimming were computed from the DNA. This sample yields around 250,000 clones, of which approximately 78% are seen a single time; roughly 4.7% belongs to the top ten. CDR3 size: 16 residues.

This chain joins TRBV21-1 and TRBJ2-1; the table's D call, TRBD2, has no DNA check behind it. TRBV21-1 is recorded as a pseudogene. The specimen was PBMCs or T cells enriched from blood (not recorded which). The TCR originated in a man aged 35 to 55 who had been exposed to COVID-19. The CDR3 DNA follows: TGTGCCAGCAGCAAAGTTAGCGGAAGCTCCTACAATGAGCAGTTCTTC. It translates to CASSKVSGSSYNEQFF.